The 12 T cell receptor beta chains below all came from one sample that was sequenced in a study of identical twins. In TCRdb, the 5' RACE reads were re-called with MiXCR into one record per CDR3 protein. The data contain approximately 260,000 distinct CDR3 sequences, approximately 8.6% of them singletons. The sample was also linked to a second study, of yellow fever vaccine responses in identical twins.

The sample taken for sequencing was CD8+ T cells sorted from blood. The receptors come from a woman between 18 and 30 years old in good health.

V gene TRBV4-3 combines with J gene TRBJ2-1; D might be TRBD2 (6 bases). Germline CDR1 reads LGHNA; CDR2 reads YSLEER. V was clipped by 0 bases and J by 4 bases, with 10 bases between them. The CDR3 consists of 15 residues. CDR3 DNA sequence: TGCGCCAGCAGCCAAGATAGGACTAAATACAATGAGCAGTTCTTC. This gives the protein CASSQDRTKYNEQFF.

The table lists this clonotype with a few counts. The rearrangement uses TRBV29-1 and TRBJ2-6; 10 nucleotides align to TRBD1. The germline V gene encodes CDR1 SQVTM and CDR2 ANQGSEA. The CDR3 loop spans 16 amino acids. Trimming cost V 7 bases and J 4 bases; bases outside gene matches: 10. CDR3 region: CSARDRGFSGANVLTF. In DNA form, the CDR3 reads TGCAGCGCCCGGGACAGGGGTTTTTCGGGGGCCAACGTCCTGACTTTC.

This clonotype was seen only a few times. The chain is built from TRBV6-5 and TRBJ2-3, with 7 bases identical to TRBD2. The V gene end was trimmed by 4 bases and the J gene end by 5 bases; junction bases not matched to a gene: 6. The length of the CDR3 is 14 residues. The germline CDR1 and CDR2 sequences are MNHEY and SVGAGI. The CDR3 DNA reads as TGTGCCAGCAGTTGGGGTAGCGGGTTAGATACGCAGTATTTT. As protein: CASSWGSGLDTQYF.

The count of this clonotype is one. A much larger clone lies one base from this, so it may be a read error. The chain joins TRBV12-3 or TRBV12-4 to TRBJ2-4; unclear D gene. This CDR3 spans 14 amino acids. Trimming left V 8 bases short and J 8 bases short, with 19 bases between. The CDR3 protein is CASDSEATWDIQYF. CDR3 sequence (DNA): TGTGCCAGCGACTCCGAGGCCACCTGGGACATTCAGTACTTC.

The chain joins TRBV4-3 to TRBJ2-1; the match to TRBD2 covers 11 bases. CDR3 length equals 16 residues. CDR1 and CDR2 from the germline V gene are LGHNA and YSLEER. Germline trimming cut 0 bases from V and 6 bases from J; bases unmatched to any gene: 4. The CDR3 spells CASSQDSLAGGNEQFF. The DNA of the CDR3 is TGCGCCAGCAGCCAAGATAGTCTAGCGGGAGGCAATGAGCAGTTCTTC.

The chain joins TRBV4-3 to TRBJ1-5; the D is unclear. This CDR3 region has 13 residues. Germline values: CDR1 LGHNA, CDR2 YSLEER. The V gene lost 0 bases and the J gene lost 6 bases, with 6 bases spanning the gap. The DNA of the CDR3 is TGCGCCAGCAGCCAAGATCGGGCTCAGCCCCAGCATTTT. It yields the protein CASSQDRAQPQHF.

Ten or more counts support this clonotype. The CDR3 DNA is TGCGCCAGCAGCCAAGAATACAACCTAGCTTCGTCAGAGACCCAGTACTTC. Protein product: CASSQEYNLASSETQYF. V and J are TRBV4-3 and TRBJ2-5, with a tentative D call TRBD2 (5 bases). This CDR3 spans 17 amino acids. The ends were cut back, 0 bases at V and 4 bases at J, with 18 bases in the middle. Germline assignment: CDR1 LGHNA and CDR2 YSLEER.

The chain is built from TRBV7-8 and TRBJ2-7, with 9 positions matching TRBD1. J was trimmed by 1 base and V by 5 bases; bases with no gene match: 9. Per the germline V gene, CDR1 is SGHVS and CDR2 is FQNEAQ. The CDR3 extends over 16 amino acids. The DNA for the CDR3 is TGTGCCAGCAGCCCTAGCACCGGGACAGGGTCCTACGAGCAGTACTTC. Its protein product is CASSPSTGTGSYEQYF.

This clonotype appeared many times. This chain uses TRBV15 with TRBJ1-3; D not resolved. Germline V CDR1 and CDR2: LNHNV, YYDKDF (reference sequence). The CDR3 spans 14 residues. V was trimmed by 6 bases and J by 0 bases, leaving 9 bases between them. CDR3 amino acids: CATSIARSGNTIYF. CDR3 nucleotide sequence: TGTGCCACCAGTATCGCTCGCTCTGGAAACACCATATATTTT. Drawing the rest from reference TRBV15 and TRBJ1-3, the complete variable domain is DAMVIQNPRYQVTQFGKPVTLSCSQTLNHNVMYWYQQKSSQAPKLLFHYYDKDFNNEADTPDNFQSRRPNTSFCFLDIRSPGLGDTAMYLCATSIARSGNTIYFGEGSWLTVV.

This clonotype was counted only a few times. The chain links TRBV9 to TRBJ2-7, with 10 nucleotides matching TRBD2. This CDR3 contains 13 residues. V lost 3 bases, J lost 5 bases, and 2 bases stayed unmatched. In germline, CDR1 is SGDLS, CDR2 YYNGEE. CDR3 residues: CASSGTSGDEQYF. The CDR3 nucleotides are TGTGCCAGCAGCGGGACTAGCGGAGACGAGCAGTACTTC.

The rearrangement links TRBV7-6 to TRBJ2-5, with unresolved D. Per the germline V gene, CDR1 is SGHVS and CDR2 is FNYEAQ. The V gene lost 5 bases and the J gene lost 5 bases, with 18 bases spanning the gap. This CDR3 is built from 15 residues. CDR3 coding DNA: TGTGCCAGCAGCGCCCGACGCAGGATAGGCGAGACCCAGTACTTC. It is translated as CASSARRRIGETQYF.

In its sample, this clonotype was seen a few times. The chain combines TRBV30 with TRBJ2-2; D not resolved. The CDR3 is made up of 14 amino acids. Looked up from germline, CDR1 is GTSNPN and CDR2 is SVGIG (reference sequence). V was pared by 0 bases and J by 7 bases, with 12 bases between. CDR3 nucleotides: TGTGCCTGGAGTGTCATTGGGTTGGTCGGGGAGCTGTTTTTT. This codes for CAWSVIGLVGELFF.